This T cell receptor beta chain was captured by sequencing in a study of CD4 T cells in relation to SARS-CoV-2 and coronaviruses (dated by TCRdb to about 2021). A note on the overall study: The ViraFEST assay cultured PBMCs with antigen for roughly 11 days, then sequenced TCR beta CDR3s to find antigen-specific clonal expansions. An HIV-1 Nef peptide pool or a culture without peptide was used as the negative reference condition. Patient-derived lymphoblastoid cell lines were used to map the HLA restriction of shared crossreactive spike epitopes. At the level of individual TCR clonotypes, the study evaluated whether memory CD4+ T cells crossreact between the spike proteins of SARS-CoV-2 and those of common cold coronaviruses. Samples from three pre-COVID donors and the naive versus memory experiments were sequenced with the Adaptive Biotechnologies TCR-sequencing kit; other data were Illumina-based. Expansion assays from other donors in the study were sequenced with a different, Illumina-based TCR-beta assay. Points the paper makes about the study in general: Crossreactivity analysis centred on spike protein, so crossreactivity against other viral proteins was not assessed. In about 60% of donors, memory CD4+ clonotypes turned up that crossrecognized SARS-CoV-2 and at least one common cold coronavirus spike. Small numbers of patients and of tested TCRs limited the study. No donor contributed both pre-pandemic and post-infection samples, which limited tracing the source of pre-existing responses. Compared with monoreactive clones, crossreactive clones had significantly weaker SARS-CoV-2-driven expansion, a result consistent with antigenic imprinting.

This clone occurred a few times. Its antigen remains unidentified. Base quality data are lacking; no much larger clone is found one base away. Library construction relied on the immunoSEQ multiplex PCR assay. On the study's bioinformatics: During preprocessing, nonproductive sequences were discarded, as were any CDR3s that did not begin with C, did not end with F or W, or were shorter than 7 amino acids. Antigen-specific clonotypes were called with the MANAFEST web app, based on expansion relative to reference and other culture wells. A clone counted as positive if significantly expanded in 2 of 3 replicate wells versus the reference culture at FDR below 0.05. Positive clones also required significant expansion versus all other tandem wells and an odds ratio above 5. CDR3 homology was measured as pairwise Levenshtein distance, computed with the stringdist R package after trimming three terminal residues from each end. TCRdb carries this immuneACCESS record with in-frame sequences only. Its versions omit some clonotypes, under half of them owing to an unresolved V gene in the studies checked, with the rest unexplained. The V and J calls and clone size were taken over from that table, and D and trimming were inferred from the DNA. This sample lists 24,000 or so clones; more than 75% were detected once. The top ten hold approximately 14% of the sample.

CD4+ T cells from unexposed donors were collected before the COVID-19 pandemic (2011-2018). After 10 to 11 days of culture, CD4+ T cells were isolated with the EasySep CD4+ T cell isolation kit. As far as cell numbers permitted, CD4+ T cells from unexposed donors were tested for reactivity against SARS-CoV-2 S and N as well as four spike pools from common cold coronaviruses. Each well received 2 million to 2.5 million PBMCs, cultured in IMDM supplemented with approximately 4.5% human AB serum and around 10 IU/ml IL-2. Half of the culture medium was replaced with fresh IL-2-containing medium on days 3 and 7. In general, every peptide culture condition was set up in three replicate wells. Leukapheresis product for the unexposed donors was bought commercially. PBMCs were isolated from leukapheresis product or whole blood by Ficoll-Paque PLUS gradient centrifugation. The PBMCs went either fresh into the expansion assay or into cryopreservation at -140 degrees C. The QIAamp Micro DNA Kit was used to extract genomic DNA from the CD4+ T cells.

CDR1 MGHRA and CDR2 YSYEKL were looked up in the germline V gene. Cut back by 4 bases and 3 bases, the V and J ends lie 13 bases apart. The CDR3 contains 14 residues, cysteine and phenylalanine counted. The DNA shown is the 42-base CDR3, in frame from base 1. This TCR was sampled from a human donor in good health. In this chain, TRBV4-1 is recombined with TRBJ2-7, with the D call perhaps TRBD1 or TRBD2, as 5 bases match in each case. Sequences were obtained from CD4+ T cells from PBMCs, cultured in vitro. This receptor has the CDR3 CASSPEDNYYEQYF. The nucleotides are TGCGCCAGCAGCCCGGAGGACAATTACTACGAGCAGTACTTC.